Each of the 2 T cell receptor beta chains below was sequenced from the same sample in a study of CD8 T cells in ankylosing spondylitis. TCRdb fed the 5' RACE reads into MiXCR, producing one record per CDR3 protein. The table includes 200,000 to 250,000 distinct CDR3 sequences, 32% detected once. The sample was blood, either unsorted or a sorted T cell fraction (not recorded which). Receptor source: a male donor with ankylosing spondylitis or in good health (not recorded which).

This clonotype was detected only once. The chain couples TRBV20-1 to TRBJ2-2; tentatively, D is TRBD1 or TRBD2 (5 bases each). V lost 3 bases and J lost 0, with 11 bases in between. The CDR3 sequence is 15 residues long. The V gene's germline CDR1 is DFQATT and CDR2 SNEGSKA (reference sequence). CDR3: CSARGVSSNTGELFF. The CDR3 nucleotides are TGCAGTGCTAGGGGGGTCAGCTCGAACACCGGGGAGCTGTTTTTT.

V is TRBV4-1 and J is TRBJ1-2; D unresolved. Per the germline V gene, CDR1 is MGHRA and CDR2 is YSYEKL. V was clipped by 7 bases and J by 4 bases, with 16 bases between them. This CDR3 region has 14 residues. CDR3 amino acids: CASTASGSFYGYTF. CDR3 coding DNA: TGCGCCAGCACAGCCAGTGGGAGCTTCTATGGCTACACCTTC.